Shown below are 27 T cell receptor beta chains from a single sample sequenced in a study of T cell changes during pregnancy in multiple sclerosis. Clones were sequenced by immunoSEQ multiplex PCR, and TCRdb holds only the in-frame ones, with some missing. Of more than 40,000 clones in the sample, 90% to 95% are singletons; the top ten hold 5.5% to 8%. The sequencing here drew on CD8+ T cells from peripheral blood mononuclear cells, taken in the third trimester of pregnancy. The receptors were gathered from a female donor with multiple sclerosis, enrolled in a pregnancy study.

This rearrangement joins TRBV7-2 to TRBJ2-5; TRBD2 might be the D (5 bases). Germline values: CDR1 SGHTA, CDR2 FQGNSA. The CDR3 covers 17 residues. V lost 1 base and J 5 bases, leaving 20 bases between the germline ends. The CDR3 coding sequence is TGTGCCAGCAGCTTAGTCGGAGGTGGAGGATCCTCGGAGACCCAGTACTTC. Its translation is CASSLVGGGGSSETQYF.

This sequence joins TRBV6-4 and TRBJ2-3; D is uncertain. The CDR3 is made up of 13 amino acids. Germline lookup yields CDR1 MRHNA and CDR2 SNTAGT. V shed 5 bases and J shed 0 bases, with 6 bases lying between them. CDR3 sequence reads: CASSTGSTDTQYF. The CDR3 DNA sequence: TGTGCCAGCAGTACCGGGAGCACAGATACGCAGTATTTT.

The chain combines TRBV5-4 with TRBJ1-2; D uncertain. The CDR3 runs to 13 residues. V was trimmed by 2 bases and J by 5 bases, leaving 10 bases between them. Germline CDR1 reads SGHNT; CDR2 reads YYREEE (reference sequence). CDR3 sequence (DNA): TGTGCCAGCAGCTTAGGTGGGCTTTATGGCTACACCTTC. Residues: CASSLGGLYGYTF.

This chain links TRBV6-1 with TRBJ1-5; D ambiguous. Looked up from germline, CDR1 is MNHNS and CDR2 is SASEGT. Deletions cut 6 bases from V and 0 bases from J, with 12 bases between. The CDR3 extends over 15 amino acids. Here the CDR3 reads CASRPVPNSNQPQHF. The CDR3 region has the DNA TGTGCCAGCAGGCCGGTCCCGAATAGCAATCAGCCCCAGCATTTT.

V is TRBV6-5 and J is TRBJ1-2; D remains unclear. Germline lookup yields CDR1 MNHEY and CDR2 SVGAGI. V was cut by 0 bases and J by 4 bases, with 9 bases left in between. The CDR3 runs to 14 residues. The CDR3 protein is CASSYSRQSYGYTF. The CDR3 nucleotides are TGTGCCAGCAGTTACTCGAGGCAGTCCTATGGCTACACCTTC.

This chain connects TRBV12-5 to TRBJ1-2; TRBD1 aligns across 8 bases. The CDR3 extends over 15 amino acids. Germline assignment: CDR1 LGHNT and CDR2 FRNRAP. With 1 base clipped from V and 4 bases from J, the junction kept 5 bases outside the gene matches. CDR3 sequence (DNA): TGTGCTAGTGGTTTGGATAACAGGGGGGGCTATGGCTACACCTTC. This sequence encodes CASGLDNRGGYGYTF.

The rearrangement joins TRBV6-1 to TRBJ2-3; 7 nucleotides match TRBD1. V lost 5 bases and J lost 2; bases outside the gene matches: 7. The CDR3 has 15 amino acids. CDR1 MNHNS and CDR2 SASEGT come from the germline V gene. The CDR3 loop reads CASSQTGKVTDTQYF. CDR3 coding DNA: TGTGCCAGCAGTCAGACAGGGAAGGTCACAGATACGCAGTATTTT.

The J gene is TRBJ1-5, the V gene TRBV11-3; TRBD1 might be the D (6 bases). In germline, CDR1 is SGHNT, CDR2 YENEEA. V lost 6 bases and J lost 4, with 10 bases in between. The CDR3 contains 13 residues. The chain's CDR3 is CASSLTGNQPQHF. In DNA form, the CDR3 reads TGTGCCAGCAGTCTTACAGGGAATCAGCCCCAGCATTTT.

This clone came up a few times. The chain carries TRBV27 and TRBJ2-1, with 7 bases fitting TRBD1. The CDR3 is made up of 15 amino acids. The trim removed 6 bases at V and 6 bases at J, leaving 11 bases unmatched. Germline V gene lookup returns CDR1 MNHEY and CDR2 SMNVEV (reference sequence). This CDR3 is CASSPDATGINEQFF. Here the CDR3 DNA reads TGTGCCAGCAGCCCCGATGCGACAGGGATCAATGAGCAGTTCTTC.

This clone was counted a single time. This chain uses TRBV6-5 with TRBJ2-3, with D maybe TRBD2 (5 bases). This CDR3 comprises 14 residues. V was trimmed by 5 bases and J by 1 base, leaving 10 bases between them. Germline loops: CDR1 MNHEY, CDR2 SVGAGI. CDR3 protein: CASSDGVGTDTQYF. CDR3 in DNA: TGTGCCAGCAGTGACGGGGTCGGCACAGATACGCAGTATTTT.

The chain recombines TRBV2 with TRBJ2-1; 14 bases match TRBD2. CDR1 and CDR2 from the germline V gene are SNHLY and FYNNEI. The CDR3 is made up of 16 amino acids. V was pared by 3 bases and J by 4 bases, with 2 bases of the junction left unmatched. The CDR3 DNA reads TGTGCCAGCAGTGAGACTAGCGGGAGGGCTTACAATGAGCAGTTCTTC. Protein product: CASSETSGRAYNEQFF.

This clone was detected only once. The DNA for the CDR3 is TGTGCCAGCAGTCCTTATGAGGGCTACGAGCAGTACTTC. Translation: CASSPYEGYEQYF. This chain connects TRBV28 to TRBJ2-7; maybe TRBD2 (5 bases). The V gene lost 5 bases and the J gene lost 3 bases, with 11 bases spanning the gap. The CDR3 extends over 13 amino acids. Germline values: CDR1 MDHEN, CDR2 SYDVKM.

The gene calls are TRBV28 and TRBJ2-7, with D perhaps matching TRBD2 (5 bases). V lost 5 bases, J lost 2 bases, and 13 bases lay in between. CDR1 is MDHEN and CDR2 is SYDVKM in the germline V gene. The CDR3 covers 14 residues. The CDR3 is CASSPYSETYEQYF. CDR3 DNA sequence: TGTGCCAGCAGTCCCTATAGCGAGACCTACGAGCAGTACTTC.

V usage is TRBV7-9 and J usage is TRBJ1-1; D is ambiguous. V lost 2 bases and J lost 2, with 6 bases in between. Germline values: CDR1 SEHNR, CDR2 FQNEAQ (reference sequence). The CDR3 runs 13 residues. The CDR3 loop is CASSLYPNTEAFF. The CDR3 bases are TGTGCCAGCAGCTTATATCCCAACACTGAAGCTTTCTTT.

The rearrangement uses TRBV5-6 and TRBJ1-1; 7 positions match TRBD1. V shed 5 bases and J 2 bases; nucleotides not matched to a gene: 9. The CDR3 length is 15 residues. CDR1 and CDR2 from the germline V gene are SGHDT and YYEEEE. CDR3 loop: CASSFIQGLNTEAFF. CDR3 in DNA: TGTGCCAGCAGTTTTATACAGGGGCTAAACACTGAAGCTTTCTTT.

The chain carries TRBV7-9 and TRBJ2-7; possible D gene TRBD2, 7 bases. Deletions cut 6 bases from V and 2 bases from J, with 14 bases between. The CDR3 has 14 amino acids. The germline V gene has CDR1 SEHNR and CDR2 FQNEAQ (reference sequence). CDR3: CASRGRGAAYEQYF. DNA for the CDR3: TGTGCCAGCAGAGGACGGGGGGCGGCCTACGAGCAGTACTTC. Combining the CDR3 with reference TRBV7-9 and TRBJ2-7 gives the whole variable domain DTGVSQNPRHKITKRGQNVTFRCDPISEHNRLYWYRQTLGQGPEFLTYFQNEAQLEKSRLLSDRFSAERPKGSFSTLEIQRTEQGDSAMYLCASRGRGAAYEQYFGPGTRLTVT.

The chain links TRBV27 to TRBJ2-2, with 7 bases matching TRBD2. Germline V gene lookup returns CDR1 MNHEY and CDR2 SMNVEV (reference sequence). The CDR3 spans 15 residues. Unmatched junction bases numbered 10, after V lost 6 bases and J lost 6 bases. Here the CDR3 reads CASSSGLVGAGELFF. CDR3 nucleotide sequence: TGTGCCAGCAGCTCCGGACTAGTCGGCGCCGGGGAGCTGTTTTTT.

V gene TRBV13 combines with J gene TRBJ1-1, with D uncertain. V was clipped by 5 bases and J by 1 base, with 17 bases between them. The CDR3 covers 16 residues. Germline assignment: CDR1 PRHDT and CDR2 FYEKMQ (reference sequence). This chain's CDR3 is CASSALPSTPNTEAFF. CDR3 DNA sequence: TGTGCCAGCAGCGCTCTTCCATCAACTCCGAACACTGAAGCTTTCTTT.

This chain uses TRBV27 with TRBJ2-7, with a weak D call TRBD2 (6 bases). The CDR3 has 16 residues. Per germline, CDR1 MNHEY and CDR2 SMNVEV (reference sequence). Trimming took 6 bases from V and 2 from J, leaving 20 bases between them. The CDR3 region is CASRDLTGDTPYEQYF. CDR3 in DNA: TGTGCCAGCAGGGACCTTACGGGGGATACTCCCTACGAGCAGTACTTC.

CDR3 nucleotide sequence: TGTGCCAGCAGTGTTGTGTATCATGAGCAGTTCTTC. Amino acid sequence: CASSVVYHEQFF. V is TRBV2 and J is TRBJ2-1; no definite D call. The CDR3 sequence is 12 residues long. The germline gives CDR1 SNHLY, CDR2 FYNNEI. V lost 4 bases and J lost 8, with 9 bases in between.

V and J are TRBV15 and TRBJ2-7; 7 positions agree with TRBD1. Germline CDR1 and CDR2: LNHNV and YYDKDF (reference sequence). Losses at the gene ends were 4 bases for V and 1 base for J; bases not matched to a gene: 7. The CDR3 is 15 residues long. The DNA for the CDR3 is TGTGCCACCAGCAAGGAAGGGACAGCGTCCTACGAGCAGTACTTC. Residues: CATSKEGTASYEQYF.

The V call is TRBV28, the J call TRBJ2-7; D is unresolved. The length of the CDR3 is 13 residues. Trimming shortened V by 6 bases and J by 4 bases, and 13 bases separated the two germline ends. Germline V gene sequence: CDR1 MDHEN, CDR2 SYDVKM. CDR3 nucleotide sequence: TGTGCCAGCAGGAACCCGAGGTGGTACGAGCAGTACTTC. It translates to CASRNPRWYEQYF.

CDR3 sequence (DNA): TGTGCCAGCAGCTTAGGGCCTAACTACGAGCAGTACTTC. Its translation: CASSLGPNYEQYF. The chain employs TRBV13 and TRBJ2-7; D unclear. V was pared by 0 bases and J by 3 bases, with 6 bases between. Germline lookup yields CDR1 PRHDT and CDR2 FYEKMQ (reference sequence). CDR3 length equals 13 residues.

V usage is TRBV28 and J usage is TRBJ1-1; TRBD1 is a possible D gene (5 bases). The V end was cut by 4 bases, the J end by 5 bases, with 11 bases between. This CDR3 has 13 amino acids. In germline, CDR1 is MDHEN, CDR2 SYDVKM. The CDR3 bases are TGTGCCAGCAGTTCACCGGGGGGAACTGAAGCTTTCTTT. Protein: CASSSPGGTEAFF.

In DNA form, the CDR3 reads TGTGCCAGTAGTATCAGACGGGACTCCTACGAGCAGTACTTC. Its translation: CASSIRRDSYEQYF. This sequence joins TRBV19 and TRBJ2-7; a possible D gene is TRBD2 (5 bases). The CDR3 contains 14 residues. Per germline, CDR1 LNHDA and CDR2 SQIVND (reference sequence). V dropped 3 bases and J dropped 0 bases, with 9 bases sitting between them.

With respect to this clone: Sequence at one end of the junction differs from germline and may be a read error. The V call is TRBV6-4, the J call TRBJ1-2, with D perhaps TRBD1 (5 bases). This CDR3 spans 14 amino acids. Germline CDR1 MRHNA, CDR2 SNTAGT. The CDR3 loop is CAGSPREGPYGYTF. For the CDR3, the DNA is TGTGCCGGCAGTCCCAGGGAGGGTCCCTATGGCTACACCTTC.

V is TRBV5-1 and J is TRBJ2-7; D possibly corresponds to TRBD2 (6 bases). Trimming cost V 0 bases and J 4 bases, with 11 bases left between them. The CDR3 is 14 residues long. Looked up from germline, CDR1 is SGHRS and CDR2 is YFSETQ. CDR3: CASSLDLAAYEQYF. CDR3 DNA: TGCGCCAGCAGCTTGGATTTAGCGGCTTACGAGCAGTACTTC.